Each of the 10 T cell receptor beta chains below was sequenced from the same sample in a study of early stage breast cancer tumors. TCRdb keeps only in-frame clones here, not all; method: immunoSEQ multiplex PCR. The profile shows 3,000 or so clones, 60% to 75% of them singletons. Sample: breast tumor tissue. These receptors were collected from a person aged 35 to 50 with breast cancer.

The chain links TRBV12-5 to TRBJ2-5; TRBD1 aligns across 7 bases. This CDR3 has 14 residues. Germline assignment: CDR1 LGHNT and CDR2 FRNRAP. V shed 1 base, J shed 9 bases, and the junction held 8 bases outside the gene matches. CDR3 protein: CASGLETHQGAQYF. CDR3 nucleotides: TGTGCTAGTGGTTTGGAGACCCACCAGGGGGCCCAGTACTTC. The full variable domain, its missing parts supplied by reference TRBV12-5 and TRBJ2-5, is DARVTQTPRHKVTEMGQEVTMRCQPILGHNTVFWYRQTMMQGLELLAYFRNRAPLDDSGMPKDRFSAEMPDATLATLKIQPSEPRDSAVYFCASGLETHQGAQYFGPGTRLLVL.

The CDR3 is CASSFRAAARETQYF. The CDR3, as DNA: TGTGCCAGCAGCTTCAGGGCCGCAGCGCGGGAGACCCAGTACTTC. The chain carries TRBV5-6 and TRBJ2-5; tentatively, D is TRBD1 (5 bases). This CDR3 contains 15 residues. CDR1 is SGHDT and CDR2 is YYEEEE in the germline V gene. Trimming left V 2 bases short and J 5 bases short, with 16 bases between. The whole variable domain, filled in from reference TRBV5-6 and TRBJ2-5, reads DAGVTQSPTHLIKTRGQQVTLRCSPKSGHDTVSWYQQALGQGPQFIFQYYEEEERQRGNFPDRFSGHQFPNYSSELNVNALLLGDSALYLCASSFRAAARETQYFGPGTRLLVL.

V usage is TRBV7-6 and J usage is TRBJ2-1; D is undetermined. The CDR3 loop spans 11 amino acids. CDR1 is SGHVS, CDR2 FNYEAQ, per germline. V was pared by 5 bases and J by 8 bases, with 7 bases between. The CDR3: CASSPGHEQFF. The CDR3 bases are TGTGCCAGCAGCCCCGGCCATGAGCAGTTCTTC.

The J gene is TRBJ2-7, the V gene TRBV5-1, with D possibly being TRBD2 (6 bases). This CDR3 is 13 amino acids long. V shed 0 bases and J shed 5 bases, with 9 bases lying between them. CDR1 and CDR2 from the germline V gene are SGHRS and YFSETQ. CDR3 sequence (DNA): TGCGCCAGCAGCTTGGTGGGAGGTAACGAGCAGTACTTC. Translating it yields CASSLVGGNEQYF.

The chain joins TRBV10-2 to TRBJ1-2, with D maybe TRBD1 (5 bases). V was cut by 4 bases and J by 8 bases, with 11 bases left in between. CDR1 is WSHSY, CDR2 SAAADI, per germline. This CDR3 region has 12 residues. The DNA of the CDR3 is TGCGCCAGCAGTGGAGAAGGGGTAGGCTACACCTTC. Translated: CASSGEGVGYTF.

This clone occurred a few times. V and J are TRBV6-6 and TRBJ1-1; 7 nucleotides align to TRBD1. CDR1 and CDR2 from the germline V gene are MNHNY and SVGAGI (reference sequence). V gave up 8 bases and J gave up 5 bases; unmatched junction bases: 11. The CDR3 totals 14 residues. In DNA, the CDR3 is TGTGCCAGCGGGGAGACAGGGAGGGATACTGAAGCTTTCTTT. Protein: CASGETGRDTEAFF.

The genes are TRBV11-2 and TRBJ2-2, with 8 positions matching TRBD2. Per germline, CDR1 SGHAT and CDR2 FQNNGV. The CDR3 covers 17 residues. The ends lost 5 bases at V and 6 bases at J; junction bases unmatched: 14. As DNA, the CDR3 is TGTGCCAGCAGCCCCCACTTGGGGGTAGCGGGATCCGGGGAGCTGTTTTTT. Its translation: CASSPHLGVAGSGELFF.

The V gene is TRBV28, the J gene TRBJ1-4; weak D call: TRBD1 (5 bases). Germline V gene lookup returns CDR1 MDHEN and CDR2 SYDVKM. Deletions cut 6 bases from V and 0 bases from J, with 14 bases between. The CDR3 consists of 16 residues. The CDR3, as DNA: TGTGCCAGCAGCCCTCTGGGGCTAACAACTAATGAAAAACTGTTTTTT. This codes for CASSPLGLTTNEKLFF.

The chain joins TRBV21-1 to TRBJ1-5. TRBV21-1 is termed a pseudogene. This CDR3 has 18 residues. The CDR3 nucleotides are TGTGCCAGCAGCAAGATTTGGGGTAAGACCCCCCGGAATCAGCCCCAGCATTTT. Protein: CASSKIWGKTPRNQPQHF.

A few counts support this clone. This CDR3 is CASSPEAGRGFYNEQFF. The CDR3 DNA follows: TGTGCCAGCAGTCCTGAGGCGGGGAGGGGGTTCTACAATGAGCAGTTCTTC. V and J are TRBV28 and TRBJ2-1; tentatively, D is TRBD2 (7 bases). V lost 5 bases and J lost 3, with 20 bases in between. The CDR3 is 17 amino acids. Per the germline V gene, CDR1 is MDHEN and CDR2 is SYDVKM.